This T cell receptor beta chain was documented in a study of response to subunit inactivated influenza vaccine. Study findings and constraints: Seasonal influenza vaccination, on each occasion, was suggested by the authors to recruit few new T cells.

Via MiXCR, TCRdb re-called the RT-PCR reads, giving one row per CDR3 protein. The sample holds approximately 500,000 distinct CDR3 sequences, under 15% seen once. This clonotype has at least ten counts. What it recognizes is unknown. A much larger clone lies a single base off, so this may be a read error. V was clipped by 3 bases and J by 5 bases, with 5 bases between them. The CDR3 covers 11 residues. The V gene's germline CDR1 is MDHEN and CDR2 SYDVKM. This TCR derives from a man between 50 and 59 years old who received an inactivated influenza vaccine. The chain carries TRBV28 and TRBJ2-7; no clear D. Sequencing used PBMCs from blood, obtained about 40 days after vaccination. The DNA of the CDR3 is TGTGCCAGCAGTTTTGGGCACGAGCAGTACTTC. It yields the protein CASSFGHEQYF.